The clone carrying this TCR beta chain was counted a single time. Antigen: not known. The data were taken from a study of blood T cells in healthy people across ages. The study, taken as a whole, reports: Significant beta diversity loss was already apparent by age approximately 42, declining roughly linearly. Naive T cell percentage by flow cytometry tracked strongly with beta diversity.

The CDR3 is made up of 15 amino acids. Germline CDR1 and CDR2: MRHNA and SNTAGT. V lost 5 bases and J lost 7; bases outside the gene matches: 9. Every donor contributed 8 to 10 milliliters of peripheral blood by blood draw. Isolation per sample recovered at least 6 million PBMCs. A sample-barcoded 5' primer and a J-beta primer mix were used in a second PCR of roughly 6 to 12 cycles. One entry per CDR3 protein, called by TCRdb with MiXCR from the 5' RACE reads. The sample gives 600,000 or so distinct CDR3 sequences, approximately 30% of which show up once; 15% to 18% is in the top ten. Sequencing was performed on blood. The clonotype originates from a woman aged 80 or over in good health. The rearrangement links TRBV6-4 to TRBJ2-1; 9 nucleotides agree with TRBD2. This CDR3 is CASSYSGGQGNEQFF. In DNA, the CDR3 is TGTGCCAGCAGTTATAGCGGGGGTCAAGGTAATGAGCAGTTCTTC.